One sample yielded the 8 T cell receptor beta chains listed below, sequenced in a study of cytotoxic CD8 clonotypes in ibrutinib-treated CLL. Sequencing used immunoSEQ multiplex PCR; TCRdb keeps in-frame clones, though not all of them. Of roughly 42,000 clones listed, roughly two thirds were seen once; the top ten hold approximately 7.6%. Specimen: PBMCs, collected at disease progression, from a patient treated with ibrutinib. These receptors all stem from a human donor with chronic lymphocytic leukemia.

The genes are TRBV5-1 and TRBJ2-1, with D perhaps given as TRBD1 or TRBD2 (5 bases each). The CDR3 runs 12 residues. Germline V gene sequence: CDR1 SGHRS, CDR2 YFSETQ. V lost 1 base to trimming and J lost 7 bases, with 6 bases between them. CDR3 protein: CASSLWGNEQFF. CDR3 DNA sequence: TGCGCCAGCAGCTTGTGGGGGAATGAGCAGTTCTTC.

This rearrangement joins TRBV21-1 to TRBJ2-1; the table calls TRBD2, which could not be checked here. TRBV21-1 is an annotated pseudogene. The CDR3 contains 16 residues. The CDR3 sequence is CASSRQGRNAGNEQFF. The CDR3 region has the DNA TGTGCCAGCAGCAGGCAGGGCCGAAATGCGGGGAATGAGCAGTTCTTC.

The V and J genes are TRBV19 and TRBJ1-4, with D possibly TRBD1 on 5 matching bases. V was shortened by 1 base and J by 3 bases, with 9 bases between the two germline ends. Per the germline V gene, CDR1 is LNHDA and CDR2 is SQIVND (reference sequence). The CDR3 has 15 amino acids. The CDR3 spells CASSIGGTSNEKLFF. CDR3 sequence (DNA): TGTGCCAGTAGTATAGGTGGGACGTCTAATGAAAAACTGTTTTTT.

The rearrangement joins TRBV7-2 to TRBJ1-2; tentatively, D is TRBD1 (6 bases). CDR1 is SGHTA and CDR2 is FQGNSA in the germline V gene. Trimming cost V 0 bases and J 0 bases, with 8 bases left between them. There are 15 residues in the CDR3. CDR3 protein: CASSLAQGPNYGYTF. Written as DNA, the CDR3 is TGTGCCAGCAGCTTAGCACAGGGACCTAACTATGGCTACACCTTC.

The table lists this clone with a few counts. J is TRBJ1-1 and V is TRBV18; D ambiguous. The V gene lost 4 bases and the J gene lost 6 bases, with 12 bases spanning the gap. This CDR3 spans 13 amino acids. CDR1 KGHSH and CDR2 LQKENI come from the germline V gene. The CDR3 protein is CASSLSHRAEAFF. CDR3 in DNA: TGTGCCAGCTCACTTTCCCATAGGGCTGAAGCTTTCTTT.

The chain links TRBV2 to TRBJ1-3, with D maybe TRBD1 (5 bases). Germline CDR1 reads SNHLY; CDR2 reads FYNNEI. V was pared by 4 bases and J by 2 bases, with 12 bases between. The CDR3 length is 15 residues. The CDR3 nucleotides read TGTGCCAGCAGTGTCCAGGGTACTGCTGGAAACACCATATATTTT. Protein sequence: CASSVQGTAGNTIYF.

CDR3 sequence (DNA): TGTGCCAGCAGGCCCACAGGGGGAGAGACCCAGTACTTC. Amino acid sequence: CASRPTGGETQYF. V and J are TRBV6-6 and TRBJ2-5, with 8 bases matching TRBD1. V shed 6 bases and J 4 bases; nucleotides not matched to a gene: 4. The CDR3 runs to 13 residues. Germline V gene data show CDR1 as MNHNY and CDR2 as SVGAGI (reference sequence).

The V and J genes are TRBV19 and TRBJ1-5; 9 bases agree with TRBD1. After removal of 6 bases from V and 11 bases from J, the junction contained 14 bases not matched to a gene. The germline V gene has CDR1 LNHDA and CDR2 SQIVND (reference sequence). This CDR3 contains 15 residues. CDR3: CASSPPGQGLSAQHF. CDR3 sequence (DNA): TGTGCCAGTAGCCCTCCGGGACAGGGACTTTCCGCCCAGCATTTT.